The source of this T cell receptor (beta chain) is a study of cytomegalovirus exposure and HLA in healthy donors. The CDR3 is 14 residues long. The trim removed 6 bases at V and 6 bases at J, leaving 10 bases unmatched. Germline loops: CDR1 MNHNY, CDR2 SVGAGI (reference sequence). PCR employed 60 Vbeta and 13 Jbeta primers. Assay used: immunoSEQ multiplex PCR; TCRdb lists only in-frame clones, some missing. There are under 200,000 clones in the sample; around 75% occur only once, and roughly 1.9% lies in the top ten. The receptor was derived from a human donor in good health. The chain uses TRBV6-6 and TRBJ1-1; 7 bases map to TRBD1. Sequenced material: PBMCs. CDR3 nucleotide sequence: TGTGCCAGCAGCATCGACAGGGCAATGGCTGAAGCTTTCTTT. This encodes CASSIDRAMAEAFF.